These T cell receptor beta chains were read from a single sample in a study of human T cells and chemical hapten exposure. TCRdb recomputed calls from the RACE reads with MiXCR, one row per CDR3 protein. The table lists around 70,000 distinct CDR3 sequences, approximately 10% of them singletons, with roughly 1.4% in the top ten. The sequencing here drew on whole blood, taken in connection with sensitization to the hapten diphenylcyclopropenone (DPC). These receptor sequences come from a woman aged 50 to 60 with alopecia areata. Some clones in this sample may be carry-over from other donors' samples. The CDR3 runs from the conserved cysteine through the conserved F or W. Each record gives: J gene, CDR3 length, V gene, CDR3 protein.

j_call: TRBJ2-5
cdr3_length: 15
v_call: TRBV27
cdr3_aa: CASSWTGGGQETQYF

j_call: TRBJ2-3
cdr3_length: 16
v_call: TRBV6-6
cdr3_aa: CASSPRGGRRPDTQYF

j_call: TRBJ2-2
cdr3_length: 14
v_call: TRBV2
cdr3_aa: CASRRGTNTGELFF

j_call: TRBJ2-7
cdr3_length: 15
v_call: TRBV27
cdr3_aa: CASSPRGGAGHEQYF

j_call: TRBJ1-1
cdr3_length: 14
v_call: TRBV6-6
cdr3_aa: CASSYRGGRAEAFF

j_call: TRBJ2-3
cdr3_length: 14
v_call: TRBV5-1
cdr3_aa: CASSAKVPTDTQYF

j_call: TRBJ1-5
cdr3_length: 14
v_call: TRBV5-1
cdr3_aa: CASSFGAGERPQHF

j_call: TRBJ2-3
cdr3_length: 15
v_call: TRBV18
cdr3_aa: CASSPTITGTDTQYF

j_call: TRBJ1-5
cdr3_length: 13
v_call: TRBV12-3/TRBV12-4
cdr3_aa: CASTRGFDQPQHF

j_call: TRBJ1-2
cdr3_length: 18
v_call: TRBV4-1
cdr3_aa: CASSQDLGRLDWGYGYTF

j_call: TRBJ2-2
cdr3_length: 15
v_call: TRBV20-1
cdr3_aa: CSAGTSGRNTGELFF

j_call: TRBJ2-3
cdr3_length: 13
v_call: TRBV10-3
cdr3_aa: CASAGQYQDTQYF

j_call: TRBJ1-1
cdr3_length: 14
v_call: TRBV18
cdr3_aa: CASSLSGRDTEAFF

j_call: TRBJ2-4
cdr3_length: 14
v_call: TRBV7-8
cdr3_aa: CASSLVGTADIQYF

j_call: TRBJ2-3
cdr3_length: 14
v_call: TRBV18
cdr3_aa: CASSPPGQPDTQYF

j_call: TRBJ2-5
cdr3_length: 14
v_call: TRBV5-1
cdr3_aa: CASSLVTGPETQYF